This T cell receptor beta chain was retrieved from a study of blood T cell repertoires in COVID-19. The overall study: Whether acute or convalescent, the COVID-19 samples came from the United States, Italy and Spain.

Participant ages covered about 18 to 89 years across about 25 US areas. Clinical history as reported by participants underpinned cohort assignment. Cohort 3 donors were reported recovered after two negative PCRs, clearance, or symptom resolution. CDR1 and CDR2 (germline): LNHDA, SQIVND (reference sequence). Germline trimming cut 4 bases from V and 2 bases from J; bases unmatched to any gene: 11. This CDR3 contains 16 residues. The assay was immunoSEQ multiplex PCR, and TCRdb's table has in-frame clones only and misses some. The sample contains 400,000 to 500,000 clones, 88% of which appear only once. The chain joins TRBV19 to TRBJ2-7; 7 bases agree with TRBD1. The clonotype was recovered from a woman aged 40 to 50 who had recovered from COVID-19. Sequenced input: PBMCs or T cells enriched from blood (not recorded which). Here the CDR3 DNA reads TGTGCCAGTAGTACCACCGGGGACAGCAACCCCTACGAGCAGTACTTC. Translated, it gives CASSTTGDSNPYEQYF.